This entry features one TCR beta chain sequence. These data belong to a study of T cell changes during pregnancy in multiple sclerosis. CDR3 length: 19 residues. The V and J ends lost 4 bases and 4 bases, in that order; junction bases with no gene match: 14. Germline values: CDR1 SEHNR, CDR2 FQNEAQ (reference sequence). The method was immunoSEQ multiplex PCR; TCRdb's version includes in-frame clones alone and lacks a portion of them. In the table there are roughly 86,000 clones, 80% to 95% of which are singletons. This chain connects TRBV7-9 to TRBJ2-2; 11 nucleotides line up with TRBD1. The sample here was peripheral blood, taken in the first trimester of pregnancy. This clonotype was sampled from a female donor with multiple sclerosis, enrolled in a pregnancy study. The CDR3 region is CASSSIDPGQGVFTGELFF. The CDR3 DNA sequence: TGTGCCAGCAGCTCCATCGATCCGGGACAGGGGGTTTTCACCGGGGAGCTGTTTTTT.